The 8 T cell receptor beta chains below come from one sample, sequenced in a study of naive and memory T cell subsets. Two oligonucleotides, mixed equimolar, formed the beta constant-region primer covering TRBC1 and TRBC2. The ligated cDNA underwent four PCR rounds using SP2 and nested alpha and beta constant-region primers. TCRdb ran MiXCR on the UMI-ligation and nested PCR reads and lists one entry per CDR3 protein. The table includes 130,000 or so distinct CDR3 sequences, around a third detected once. The source material was central memory CD4+ T cells from blood. The receptor set was obtained from a human donor in good health.

This chain links TRBV29-1 with TRBJ2-1, with 7 bases fitting TRBD2. Germline V gene sequence: CDR1 SQVTM, CDR2 ANQGSEA. Germline trimming cut 4 bases from V and 3 bases from J; bases unmatched to any gene: 6. The CDR3 is 14 amino acids. CDR3 in DNA: TGCAGCGTTGGATCCCAGCGGGACTACAATGAGCAGTTCTTC. The encoded protein is CSVGSQRDYNEQFF.

The V gene is TRBV29-1, the J gene TRBJ2-1, with TRBD2 matching over 11 bases. This CDR3 is built from 14 residues. Per germline, CDR1 SQVTM and CDR2 ANQGSEA. V was clipped by 6 bases and J by 9 bases; unmatched bases: 10. The CDR3: CSVTIAGGPVEQFF. As DNA, the CDR3 is TGCAGCGTGACAATAGCGGGAGGGCCCGTTGAGCAGTTCTTC.

V is TRBV6-2 or TRBV6-3 and J is TRBJ2-7; a weak D match, TRBD2 (6 bases). The CDR3 contains 16 residues. V was pared by 6 bases and J by 4 bases, with 22 bases between. CDR1 MNHEY and CDR2 SVGEGT come from the germline V gene. The CDR3 spells CASRRPGLPKLYEQYF. The CDR3 DNA follows: TGTGCCAGCAGACGCCCGGGACTTCCAAAATTGTACGAGCAGTACTTC.

As concerns this clonotype: The junction shows a germline mismatch at one end, possibly a read error. The genes are TRBV4-1 and TRBJ2-2; no reliable D call. CDR1 is MGHRA and CDR2 is YSYEKL in the germline V gene. This CDR3 region has 14 residues. CDR3 region: CASSQGTNTWELFF. CDR3 bases: TGCGCCAGCAGCCAAGGGACGAACACCTGGGAGCTGTTTTTT.

This clonotype was seen more than once but under ten times. V gene TRBV4-3 combines with J gene TRBJ2-1; D gene unclear. Germline CDR1 is LGHNA and CDR2 is YSLEER. There are 15 residues in the CDR3. V was shortened by 1 base and J by 8 bases, with 15 bases between the two germline ends. The CDR3 sequence is CASSQGGSNIDEQFF. CDR3 sequence (DNA): TGCGCCAGCAGCCAAGGGGGTTCTAATATCGATGAGCAGTTCTTC.

The V call is TRBV2, the J call TRBJ2-7, with D possibly being TRBD1 (6 bases). This CDR3 is 14 amino acids long. V was pared by 7 bases and J by 0 bases, with 13 bases between. Germline V CDR1 and CDR2: SNHLY, FYNNEI. The CDR3 here is CASIPDRSSYEQYF. CDR3 in DNA: TGTGCCAGCATCCCGGACAGAAGCTCCTACGAGCAGTACTTC. Drawing the rest from reference TRBV2 and TRBJ2-7, the complete variable domain is EPEVTQTPSHQVTQMGQEVILRCVPISNHLYFYWYRQILGQKVEFLVSFYNNEISEKSEIFDDQFSVERPDGSNFTLKIRSTKLEDSAMYFCASIPDRSSYEQYFGPGTRLTVT.

The rearrangement joins TRBV12-3 or TRBV12-4 to TRBJ2-1, with TRBD1 as a possible D gene (6 bases). The CDR3 contains 13 residues. The V end lost 5 bases, the J end lost 5 bases, and 10 bases lay between the germline ends. The CDR3 loop reads CASSQGRNNEQFF. The CDR3 coding sequence is TGTGCCAGCAGTCAGGGGCGTAACAATGAGCAGTTCTTC.

Concerning this clonotype: Given a much more abundant clone one base away, this may be a read error. The gene calls are TRBV20-1 and TRBJ2-1; 14 bases agree with TRBD2. Germline V gene sequence: CDR1 DFQATT, CDR2 SNEGSKA (reference sequence). The CDR3 extends over 16 amino acids. CDR3 sequence (DNA): TGCAGTGCTGCTTCCCTGACTAGCGGGAGGGGCAATGAGCAGTCCTTC. It specifies CSAASLTSGRGNEQSF.